The rows below give T cell receptor beta chains drawn from one sample of a study of blood T cells in healthy people across ages. TCRdb re-derived calls from the 5' RACE reads in MiXCR, one entry per CDR3 protein. In the table there are over 600,000 distinct CDR3 sequences, around 50% of which are singletons. The source material was blood. These receptors all come from a man at least 80 years old in good health. The CDR3 runs from the conserved cysteine through the conserved F or W. The D gene is left open where the match is weak. Size tells how often a clone was seen (once, few, many) or the class of an expanded clone, and some rows leave it out.

>-|-|TRBJ2-3|15|TRBV28
TGTGCCAGCACCATTCGGGACTCAGGCACAGATACGCAGTATTTT
CASTIRDSGTDTQYF
>-|-|TRBJ2-3|15|TRBV5-6
TGTGCCAGCAGCTTGGTGGGCCACAGCACAGATACGCAGTATTTT
CASSLVGHSTDTQYF
>TRBD1|-|TRBJ2-7|15|TRBV27
TGTGCCAGCAGGCCATACCGGGACAGGGTTTACGAGCAGTACTTC
CASRPYRDRVYEQYF
>TRBD2|many|TRBJ2-3|21|TRBV20-1
TGCAGTGCTCCCAAGACTAGCGGGAGCCACCTGCCTGGTTCTAGCACAGATACGCAGTATTTT
CSAPKTSGSHLPGSSTDTQYF
>-|-|TRBJ1-1|14|TRBV6-4
TGTGCCAGCAGTGACTCGAGCCGTGGCACTGAAGCTTTCTTT
CASSDSSRGTEAFF
>-|-|TRBJ2-5|13|TRBV9
TGTGCCAGCAGCGTAGGTCTAGTCAATGAGCAGTACTTC
CASSVGLVNEQYF
>-|few|TRBJ1-5|14|TRBV7-2
TGTGCCAGCAGCTTAGACAGCGCCAATCAGCCCCAGCATTTT
CASSLDSANQPQHF
>-|-|TRBJ2-1|16|TRBV16
TGTGCCAGCAGCCAAGGGCTGAGGGGTGCCTACAATGAGCAGTTCTTC
CASSQGLRGAYNEQFF
>TRBD1|few|TRBJ2-7|14|TRBV5-1
TGCGCCAGCGGGAAAGACGGACAGGGATTCGAGCAGTACTTC
CASGKDGQGFEQYF
>-|few|TRBJ2-2|13|TRBV5-1
TGCGCAGTCCGGGAGTTGGGCACCGGGGAGCTGTTTTTT
CAVRELGTGELFF
>-|-|TRBJ2-1|16|TRBV10-3
TGTGCCATCAGCTCAAGGACAGATAGAAACTACAATGAGCAGTTCTTC
CAISSRTDRNYNEQFF
>TRBD2|-|TRBJ2-1|15|TRBV7-2
TGTGCCAGCAGCTTAGTTAGCGGGATCCCCAATGAGCAGTTCTTC
CASSLVSGIPNEQFF
>-|once|TRBJ2-2|15|TRBV5-6
TGTGCCAGCAGCTTGACTAGTTCGTACACCGGGGAGCTGTTTTTT
CASSLTSSYTGELFF
>TRBD2|once|TRBJ2-1|16|TRBV5-5
TGTGCCAGCAGCTCTTTAGCGGGAGGGCCGGGCAATGAGCAGTTCTTC
CASSSLAGGPGNEQFF
>TRBD2|-|TRBJ2-3|14|TRBV11-2
TGTGCCAGCAGCTTAGGAGGGCGGGGGATTGCGCAGTATTTT
CASSLGGRGIAQYF
>-|-|TRBJ2-6|14|TRBV2
TGTGCCAGCAATAGTCGGTCTGGGGCCAACGTCCTGACTTTC
CASNSRSGANVLTF
>-|many|TRBJ1-6|12|TRBV14
TGTGCCAGCAGCCAAGTGCCACGCGTCCTCCACTTT
CASSQVPRVLHF
>TRBD1|-|TRBJ2-5|13|TRBV20-1
TGCAGTGCTCGGGACAGGGGGCGTGAGACCCAGTACTTC
CSARDRGRETQYF
>-|few|TRBJ1-2|13|TRBV7-9
TGTGCCAGCAGCTTATCGACGGACTATGGCTACACCTTC
CASSLSTDYGYTF
>-|many|TRBJ2-5|13|TRBV28
TGTGCCAGCAGTTTCGGCAGGGTTGAGACCCAGTACTTC
CASSFGRVETQYF
>-|-|TRBJ2-3|14|TRBV7-2
TGTGCCAGCAGCTTAGCTTCAGTGGGAGATACGCAGTATTTT
CASSLASVGDTQYF
>TRBD1|-|TRBJ1-1|13|TRBV6-6
TGTGCCAGCAGTTACACAGGACAGGATGAAGCTTTCTTT
CASSYTGQDEAFF
>-|-|TRBJ1-6|15|TRBV12-3/TRBV12-4
TGTGCCAGCAGCCCTCTCCCGCCTGGGAATTCACCCCTCCACTTT
CASSPLPPGNSPLHF
>TRBD1|few|TRBJ2-5|13|TRBV20-1
TGCAGTGCCCTCGGGACAGACCAAGAGACCCAGTACTTC
CSALGTDQETQYF
>TRBD1|-|TRBJ2-5|15|TRBV2
TGTGCCAGCAGTGAAGGGACAGGGGCGGGGGAGACCCAGTACTTC
CASSEGTGAGETQYF
>-|-|TRBJ1-2|13|TRBV6-1
TGTGCCAGCGCCGCACAGGGACACTATGGCTACACCTTC
CASAAQGHYGYTF